This is a list of T cell receptor beta chains from one sample in a study of blood T cells in healthy people across ages. Using its own MiXCR run on the 5' RACE reads, TCRdb lists one record per CDR3 protein. This sample yields approximately 1.5 million distinct CDR3 sequences, of which 35% to 45% are seen a single time; around 4% belongs to the top ten. The sample was blood. Source of these receptors: a woman younger than 35 in good health. CDR3s include the opening cysteine and the closing phenylalanine or tryptophan. A D gene is named only where the DNA matches it firmly. Clone sizes are given selectively: once, few, many, or a class where the clone is expanded.

CDR3: CSARDLMREGREQYF
DNA: TGCAGTGCTAGAGATCTGATGCGGGAGGGCCGCGAGCAGTACTTC
J: TRBJ2-7
V: TRBV20-1
D: TRBD2
size: many

CDR3: CASSQEPGALYEQYF
DNA: TGCGCCAGCAGCCAAGAACCCGGGGCTCTCTACGAGCAGTACTTC
J: TRBJ2-7
V: TRBV4-1
D: .
size: few

CDR3: CASSRLPGDYEQYF
DNA: TGTGCCAGCAGTAGACTCCCGGGAGATTACGAGCAGTACTTC
J: TRBJ2-7
V: TRBV5-6
D: .
size: .

CDR3: CASSEGEGTDTQYF
DNA: TGTGCCAGCAGTGAGGGCGAGGGCACAGATACGCAGTATTTT
J: TRBJ2-3
V: TRBV25-1
D: .
size: many

CDR3: CASSLGGSVNQPQHF
DNA: TGTGCCAGCAGTCTAGGGGGAAGTGTCAACCAGCCCCAGCATTTT
J: TRBJ1-5
V: TRBV2
D: .
size: .

CDR3: CASSLAFIAGGSYNEQFF
DNA: TGTGCCAGCAGCTTAGCTTTTATAGCGGGAGGGTCCTACAATGAGCAGTTCTTC
J: TRBJ2-1
V: TRBV7-3
D: TRBD2
size: .

CDR3: CASRGKMNTEAFF
DNA: TGCGCCAGCAGAGGAAAAATGAACACTGAAGCTTTCTTT
J: TRBJ1-1
V: TRBV5-1
D: .
size: few

CDR3: CASSYTDRDNEQFF
DNA: TGTGCCAGCAGCTACACTGACAGGGACAATGAGCAGTTCTTC
J: TRBJ2-1
V: TRBV7-9
D: TRBD1
size: few

CDR3: CASSRAAKNIQYF
DNA: TGTGCCAGCAGCCGAGCCGCCAAAAACATTCAGTACTTC
J: TRBJ2-4
V: TRBV7-2
D: .
size: once

CDR3: CAISGEGQGRSEQYF
DNA: TGTGCCATCAGTGGGGAGGGACAGGGGAGATCTGAGCAGTACTTC
J: TRBJ2-5
V: TRBV10-3
D: TRBD1
size: few

CDR3: CASSLFPRARGGGRDTQYF
DNA: TGTGCCAGCAGTTTATTTCCGAGGGCTAGAGGAGGGGGTAGGGATACGCAGTATTTT
J: TRBJ2-3
V: TRBV27
D: .
size: .

CDR3: CSAALAGEVAYEQYF
DNA: TGCAGTGCCGCTCTAGCGGGAGAGGTAGCCTACGAGCAGTACTTC
J: TRBJ2-7
V: TRBV20-1
D: TRBD2
size: few

CDR3: CASTLGDTIYF
DNA: TGTGCCAGCACCCTGGGCGACACCATATATTTT
J: TRBJ1-3
V: TRBV6-5
D: .
size: few

CDR3: CASNRQLVGYNEQYF
DNA: TGTGCCAGCAACCGACAACTAGTGGGGTACAATGAGCAGTACTTC
J: TRBJ2-7
V: TRBV6-2/TRBV6-3
D: .
size: .

CDR3: CASSFPPLRSSYNEQFF
DNA: TGCGCCAGCAGCTTCCCTCCCCTTCGATCTTCCTACAATGAGCAGTTCTTC
J: TRBJ2-1
V: TRBV5-1
D: .
size: .

CDR3: CAGSGGPQGRYGYTF
DNA: TGTGCCGGCAGTGGCGGCCCTCAGGGGAGATATGGCTACACCTTC
J: TRBJ1-2
V: TRBV6-6
D: .
size: .

CDR3: CAISEVWADTGELFF
DNA: TGTGCCATCAGTGAAGTATGGGCGGACACCGGGGAGCTGTTTTTT
J: TRBJ2-2
V: TRBV10-3
D: .
size: .

CDR3: CASSWDSYNEKLFF
DNA: TGTGCCAGCAGCTGGGACAGCTATAATGAAAAACTGTTTTTT
J: TRBJ1-4
V: TRBV12-3/TRBV12-4
D: TRBD1
size: .

CDR3: CSALSGGYEQYF
DNA: TGCAGTGCTCTAAGCGGGGGCTACGAGCAGTACTTC
J: TRBJ2-7
V: TRBV20-1
D: TRBD2
size: few

CDR3: CASSQGVASRTDTQYF
DNA: TGTGCCAGCAGCCAGGGGGTAGCGTCAAGGACAGATACGCAGTATTTT
J: TRBJ2-3
V: TRBV4-2
D: .
size: .

CDR3: CSAFKAGLSYNEQFF
DNA: TGCAGTGCATTTAAAGCGGGACTTTCCTACAATGAGCAGTTCTTC
J: TRBJ2-1
V: TRBV20-1
D: TRBD2
size: few

CDR3: CASSIVGHGYTF
DNA: TGTGCCAGCAGCATCGTGGGGCATGGCTACACCTTC
J: TRBJ1-2
V: TRBV3-1
D: .
size: few

CDR3: CASSLGTGQLPQNYGYTF
DNA: TGTGCCAGCAGCCTCGGGACGGGACAACTCCCGCAAAACTATGGCTACACCTTC
J: TRBJ1-2
V: TRBV7-9
D: .
size: .

CDR3: CASSSILGGELFF
DNA: TGTGCCAGCAGCTCTATCCTAGGGGGGGAGCTGTTTTTT
J: TRBJ2-2
V: TRBV27
D: .
size: .

CDR3: CSAPGTGFHEQFF
DNA: TGCAGTGCTCCCGGGACAGGGTTCCATGAGCAGTTCTTC
J: TRBJ2-1
V: TRBV20-1
D: TRBD1
size: once

CDR3: CASSAGTIQETQYF
DNA: TGTGCCAGCAGCGCCGGGACTATCCAAGAGACCCAGTACTTC
J: TRBJ2-5
V: TRBV7-2
D: TRBD2
size: few

CDR3: CASSVGPEAQYF
DNA: TGTGCCAGCAGTGTGGGCCCCGAGGCGCAGTATTTT
J: TRBJ2-3
V: TRBV2
D: .
size: few

CDR3: CASRQALGLGYNEQFF
DNA: TGTGCCAGCAGGCAAGCTCTCGGACTAGGATACAATGAGCAGTTCTTC
J: TRBJ2-1
V: TRBV3-1
D: TRBD2
size: .

CDR3: CAISGTGVPSYNSPLHF
DNA: TGTGCCATCAGTGGAACAGGGGTGCCCTCCTATAATTCACCCCTCCACTTT
J: TRBJ1-6
V: TRBV10-3
D: TRBD1
size: few

CDR3: CASSYVQSGANVLTF
DNA: TGTGCCAGCAGTTACGTACAGTCTGGGGCCAACGTCCTGACTTTC
J: TRBJ2-6
V: TRBV6-5
D: .
size: few

CDR3: CASSARTLPNYGYTF
DNA: TGTGCCAGCAGCGCGAGGACACTACCTAACTATGGCTACACCTTC
J: TRBJ1-2
V: TRBV7-8
D: .
size: once

CDR3: CASSLVGTGNSYEQYF
DNA: TGTGCCAGCAGCTTAGTGGGGACAGGGAACTCCTACGAGCAGTACTTC
J: TRBJ2-7
V: TRBV7-9
D: TRBD1
size: few

CDR3: CASSQDLSPGYTYEQYF
DNA: TGTGCCAGCAGCCAAGATTTATCACCCGGATATACCTACGAGCAGTACTTC
J: TRBJ2-7
V: TRBV14
D: .
size: .

CDR3: CASASAGGSTEQFF
DNA: TGTGCCAGCGCCTCTGCGGGCGGGAGTACTGAGCAGTTCTTC
J: TRBJ2-1
V: TRBV6-6
D: TRBD2
size: .

CDR3: CSASPVSVLETQYF
DNA: TGCAGTGCTAGTCCGGTATCGGTATTAGAGACCCAGTACTTC
J: TRBJ2-5
V: TRBV20-1
D: .
size: once

CDR3: CASSQDRGFIVKQFF
DNA: TGCGCCAGCAGCCAAGATAGGGGATTCATCGTGAAGCAGTTCTTC
J: TRBJ2-1
V: TRBV4-3
D: .
size: many

CDR3: CASSQLGGRANVLTF
DNA: TGCGCCAGCAGCCAGTTGGGCGGGCGAGCCAACGTCCTGACTTTC
J: TRBJ2-6
V: TRBV4-1
D: .
size: once

CDR3: CASSQEKVLGQDEHYGYTF
DNA: TGCGCCAGCAGCCAAGAAAAGGTCTTGGGACAGGATGAACACTATGGCTACACCTTC
J: TRBJ1-2
V: TRBV4-3
D: TRBD1
size: .

CDR3: CASSDPRGGVEQYF
DNA: TGTGCCAGCAGTGATCCCAGGGGAGGGGTAGAGCAGTACTTC
J: TRBJ2-7
V: TRBV2
D: .
size: .

CDR3: CASSHSETQYF
DNA: TGTGCCAGCAGCCACTCGGAGACCCAGTACTTC
J: TRBJ2-5
V: TRBV14
D: .
size: few

CDR3: CASSPRDRGGTDTQYF
DNA: TGCGCCAGCAGCCCACGGGACAGGGGTGGCACAGATACGCAGTATTTT
J: TRBJ2-3
V: TRBV4-3
D: TRBD1
size: .